Shown below are 7 T cell receptor beta chains from a single sample sequenced in a study of spatial heterogeneity in lung cancer. Time point of the sample: sample taken at primary tumor resection. Whole RNA from tumor, nontumor lung or frozen PBMC was sequenced unsorted. TCRdb re-analysed the 5' RACE reads in MiXCR, keeping a single row per CDR3 protein. This table holds tens of thousands of distinct CDR3 sequences, about 7% found once. Specimen: PBMCs, collected at surgery. These receptors were obtained from a female donor with early-stage non-small cell lung cancer.

The sample holds many counts of this clonotype. The gene calls are TRBV7-9 and TRBJ2-1; either TRBD1 or TRBD2 may supply D (6 bases each). The CDR3 sequence is 14 residues long. The V gene lost 2 bases and the J gene lost 9 bases, with 14 bases spanning the gap. The germline CDR1 and CDR2 sequences are SEHNR and FQNEAQ (reference sequence). The CDR3 region is CASSLKGGHGEQFF. The CDR3 region has the DNA TGTGCCAGCAGCTTAAAGGGGGGACACGGTGAGCAGTTCTTC.

This clonotype was found many times. The chain couples TRBV5-1 to TRBJ2-5; TRBD2 matches 12 bases. Germline V CDR1 and CDR2: SGHRS, YFSETQ. CDR3 length equals 16 residues. V lost 5 bases, J lost 3 bases, and 8 bases stayed unmatched. CDR3 bases: TGCGCCAGCAGGCCCGGACTAGCGGGGAAAAAAGAGACCCAGTACTTC. This encodes CASRPGLAGKKETQYF. The complete variable domain, with remaining parts taken from reference TRBV5-1 and TRBJ2-5, reads KAGVTQTPRYLIKTRGQQVTLSCSPISGHRSVSWYQQTPGQGLQFLFEYFSETQRNKGNFPGRFSGRQFSNSRSEMNVSTLELGDSALYLCASRPGLAGKKETQYFGPGTRLLVL.

This chain uses TRBV6-5 with TRBJ2-2; TRBD2 matches at 7 bases. V trimming: 4 bases; J trimming: 4 bases; junction bases outside the gene matches: 12. The V gene's germline CDR1 is MNHEY and CDR2 SVGAGI. There are 17 residues in the CDR3. CDR3 nucleotides: TGTGCCAGCAGTTTCGTGAGGACTAGTGTTTCCACCGGGGAGCTGTTTTTT. Amino acid sequence: CASSFVRTSVSTGELFF.

In this sample, this clonotype turned up many times. The chain recombines TRBV6-5 with TRBJ1-3; D unclear. Germline V gene data show CDR1 as MNHEY and CDR2 as SVGAGI. The CDR3 contains 14 residues. V lost 5 bases, J lost 0 bases, and 8 bases lay in between. This CDR3 reads CASSLTLSGNTIYF. DNA of the CDR3: TGTGCCAGCAGTCTGACTCTCTCTGGAAACACCATATATTTT.

This clonotype was seen at least ten times. This sequence joins TRBV2 and TRBJ2-2; 8 nucleotides line up with TRBD2. The CDR3 contains 15 residues. With V trimmed by 7 bases and J by 4 bases, 8 bases remained unmatched. Germline V gene lookup returns CDR1 SNHLY and CDR2 FYNNEI. Here the CDR3 reads CASTAGGSPTGELFF. CDR3 nucleotide sequence: TGTGCCAGCACGGCGGGGGGCTCTCCCACCGGGGAGCTGTTTTTT.

The chain is built from TRBV25-1 and TRBJ2-5; 7 positions match TRBD1. Germline values: CDR1 MGHDK, CDR2 SYGVNS. Trimming at V came to 4 bases and at J to 4 bases, leaving 9 bases not matched to a gene. The CDR3 is 15 residues long. CDR3 coding DNA: TGTGCCAGCAGTGCCTTCACAGGGGAGCGAGAGACCCAGTACTTC. Translating it yields CASSAFTGERETQYF.

This clonotype was seen many times. This sequence joins TRBV5-1 and TRBJ2-7; D possibly corresponds to TRBD1 (6 bases). Trimming removed 0 bases from V and 2 bases from J, with 9 bases in between. The CDR3 contains 14 residues. CDR1 SGHRS and CDR2 YFSETQ come from the germline V gene. The CDR3 here is CASSLGGTPYEQYF. CDR3 DNA sequence: TGCGCCAGCAGCTTGGGAGGGACACCCTACGAGCAGTACTTC.